This note documents a single TCR beta chain sequence. Its specificity is not known. These data originate in a study of blood T cells in healthy people across ages. General study findings and limits: Long-lived and aged donors differed, with more naive CD4+ cells and higher diversity in the long-lived.

The CDR3 totals 15 residues. Trimming removed 1 base from V and 13 bases from J, with 20 bases in between. Germline-derived CDR1 and CDR2 are SGHVS and FQNEAQ. Every sample had a minimum of 7 million PBMCs isolated. It was with a sample-barcoded 5' primer and a J-beta primer mix that a second PCR of roughly 7 to 12 cycles was run. One entry per CDR3 protein results from TCRdb running MiXCR on the 5' RACE reads. In the table there are approximately 1.5 million distinct CDR3 sequences, about 32% of which are singletons. This chain uses TRBV7-8 with TRBJ2-4; no firm D call. Sequenced sample: blood. The source of this sequence is a woman in her thirties in good health. The CDR3 here is CASSLGLLMSAEQYF. CDR3 bases: TGTGCCAGCAGCTTAGGATTATTGATGTCGGCAGAGCAGTACTTC.